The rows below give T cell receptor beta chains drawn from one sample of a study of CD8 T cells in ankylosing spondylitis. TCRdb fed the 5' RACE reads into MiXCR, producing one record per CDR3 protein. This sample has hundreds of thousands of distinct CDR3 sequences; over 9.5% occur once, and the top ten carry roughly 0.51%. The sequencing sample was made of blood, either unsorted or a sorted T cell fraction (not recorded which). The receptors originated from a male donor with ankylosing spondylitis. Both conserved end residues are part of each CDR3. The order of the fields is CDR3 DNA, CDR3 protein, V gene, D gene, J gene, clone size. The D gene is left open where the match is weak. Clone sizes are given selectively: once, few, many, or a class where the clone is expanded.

CDR3nt: TGTGCCAGCAGCCCTGGAGCGGGTCCGGGCAAAAACATTCAGTACTTC
CDR3aa: CASSPGAGPGKNIQYF
v_gene: TRBV5-4
d_gene: -
j_gene: TRBJ2-4
abundance: -

CDR3nt: TGTGCCACCAGTGATCCCGGGACAGGGAGGGACACCGGGGAGCTGTCTTTT
CDR3aa: CATSDPGTGRDTGELSF
v_gene: TRBV24-1
d_gene: TRBD1
j_gene: TRBJ2-2
abundance: -

CDR3nt: TGTGCCAGCAGCCAGGGGGCAGCCACCGGCGTGGCCAACGTCCTGACTTTC
CDR3aa: CASSQGAATGVANVLTF
v_gene: TRBV4-2
d_gene: -
j_gene: TRBJ2-6
abundance: -

CDR3nt: TGCAGCGTTGAGAATGATGGCCAAGCGGGAATTCAGTACTTC
CDR3aa: CSVENDGQAGIQYF
v_gene: TRBV29-1
d_gene: TRBD2
j_gene: TRBJ2-4
abundance: many

CDR3nt: TGTGCCAGCAGCTTAGTGGCTAGCGGGACCCAAGAGACCCAGTACTTC
CDR3aa: CASSLVASGTQETQYF
v_gene: TRBV7-6
d_gene: TRBD2
j_gene: TRBJ2-5
abundance: few

CDR3nt: TGTGCTAGCAGCTTAGGGGGGCCGAGGACCGGGGAGCTGTTTTTT
CDR3aa: CASSLGGPRTGELFF
v_gene: TRBV7-7
d_gene: -
j_gene: TRBJ2-2
abundance: many

CDR3nt: TGTGCCATGGGACAGGGCGACAATCAGCCCCAGCATTTT
CDR3aa: CAMGQGDNQPQHF
v_gene: TRBV10-3
d_gene: TRBD1
j_gene: TRBJ1-5
abundance: many

CDR3nt: TGTGCCATCGGTAGCCGGGAGACCCAGTACTTC
CDR3aa: CAIGSRETQYF
v_gene: TRBV10-3
d_gene: -
j_gene: TRBJ2-5
abundance: many

CDR3nt: TGCGCCAGCAGCCAAGAACTAGCCGGAGAGCAGTACTTC
CDR3aa: CASSQELAGEQYF
v_gene: TRBV4-3
d_gene: -
j_gene: TRBJ2-7
abundance: -

CDR3nt: TGTGCCAGCAGTATCAGGACAGGCAAAGAGACCCAGTACTTC
CDR3aa: CASSIRTGKETQYF
v_gene: TRBV7-2
d_gene: TRBD1
j_gene: TRBJ2-5
abundance: few

CDR3nt: TGCAGTGCTAGAGATGGAGCAGGGATCACAGATACGCAGTATTTT
CDR3aa: CSARDGAGITDTQYF
v_gene: TRBV20-1
d_gene: -
j_gene: TRBJ2-3
abundance: many

CDR3nt: TGTGCCAGCAACCTAGACAGCTCCTACAATGAGCAGTTCTTC
CDR3aa: CASNLDSSYNEQFF
v_gene: TRBV9
d_gene: -
j_gene: TRBJ2-1
abundance: -

CDR3nt: TGTGCCAGCAGTGGGACAGGGGAGGAACAGCCCCAGCATTTT
CDR3aa: CASSGTGEEQPQHF
v_gene: TRBV2
d_gene: TRBD1
j_gene: TRBJ1-5
abundance: -

CDR3nt: TGCGCCAGCAGACCTACCTTGCGGAGACTCACAGATACGCAGTATTTT
CDR3aa: CASRPTLRRLTDTQYF
v_gene: TRBV4-1
d_gene: -
j_gene: TRBJ2-3
abundance: many

CDR3nt: TGTGCCAGCAGCTTCCCCGGGACAGGGGGATCGGGTGAGCAGTTCTTC
CDR3aa: CASSFPGTGGSGEQFF
v_gene: TRBV7-9
d_gene: TRBD1
j_gene: TRBJ2-1
abundance: -

CDR3nt: TGTGCCAGCAGTGAAGACAGGAGTAGCAATCAGCCCCAGCATTTT
CDR3aa: CASSEDRSSNQPQHF
v_gene: TRBV2
d_gene: -
j_gene: TRBJ1-5
abundance: few

CDR3nt: TGCAGTGCTACAGAGACAGGCGTCTCCTACGAGCAGTACTTC
CDR3aa: CSATETGVSYEQYF
v_gene: TRBV20-1
d_gene: -
j_gene: TRBJ2-7
abundance: many

CDR3nt: TGTGCCAGCAGCTCGGGGAATTCGGCACCCCTCCACTTT
CDR3aa: CASSSGNSAPLHF
v_gene: TRBV7-6
d_gene: -
j_gene: TRBJ1-6
abundance: -

CDR3nt: TGTGCCAGCAGTTCCCCCGGGATCTCCCAAGAGACCCAGTACTTC
CDR3aa: CASSSPGISQETQYF
v_gene: TRBV6-5
d_gene: -
j_gene: TRBJ2-5
abundance: -

CDR3nt: TGCGCCAGCAGCTTGGCAGGGACTTCTAATGAAAAACTGTTTTTT
CDR3aa: CASSLAGTSNEKLFF
v_gene: TRBV5-1
d_gene: -
j_gene: TRBJ1-4
abundance: many

CDR3nt: TGCTGTGCTAGAACATTCCCGACAGGGGGTGTGAGCACTGAAGCTTTCTTT
CDR3aa: CCARTFPTGGVSTEAFF
v_gene: TRBV20-1
d_gene: TRBD1
j_gene: TRBJ1-1
abundance: -

CDR3nt: TGCAGTGCTAGATTTAGCGGGAGGCCCTGGGAGACCCAGTACTTC
CDR3aa: CSARFSGRPWETQYF
v_gene: TRBV20-1
d_gene: TRBD2
j_gene: TRBJ2-5
abundance: -

CDR3nt: TGCGCCAGCAGCTTAGGGACAGGGTGGAACTATGGCTACACCTTC
CDR3aa: CASSLGTGWNYGYTF
v_gene: TRBV5-1
d_gene: TRBD1
j_gene: TRBJ1-2
abundance: few

CDR3nt: TGTGCCAGTAGTAAGGGGAGGGCCGGACAGCCCCAGCATTTT
CDR3aa: CASSKGRAGQPQHF
v_gene: TRBV19
d_gene: -
j_gene: TRBJ1-5
abundance: few

CDR3nt: TGTGCCAGCAGCCCCTCCGGAGGGCTCAATGAGCAGTTCTTC
CDR3aa: CASSPSGGLNEQFF
v_gene: TRBV9
d_gene: -
j_gene: TRBJ2-1
abundance: -

CDR3nt: TGCAGTGCTAGAGAAGTCGGGCGGACTGAAGCTTTCTTT
CDR3aa: CSAREVGRTEAFF
v_gene: TRBV20-1
d_gene: -
j_gene: TRBJ1-1
abundance: many